What follows is one T cell receptor beta chain and its context. Its antigen is not identified. The data stem from a study of monozygotic twins with inflammatory bowel disease. Whole-study findings and limits: Twins classed as concordant or discordant showed no difference in repertoire similarity, possibly from limited power.

TCRdb re-called the 5' RACE reads and catalogs CDR3 proteins one per entry, DNA excluded. This repertoire includes approximately 400,000 distinct CDR3 sequences. The CDR3 covers 13 residues. Per germline, CDR1 SGHTA and CDR2 FQGNSA. The receptor's source is a human donor with ulcerative colitis or Crohn's disease, or a healthy co-twin of an affected twin (not recorded which). Source material: blood. The chain employs TRBV7-2 and TRBJ2-3. The CDR3 sequence is CASSFALADTQYF.